This is a list of T cell receptor beta chains from one sample in a study of OX40 agonist ivuxolimab in advanced cancers. Assay: immunoSEQ multiplex PCR; the TCRdb copy retains only in-frame clones and omits some. The sample gives some 70,000 clones, 80% to 95% of which show up once; around 1.1% is in the top ten. The sequencing here drew on CD4+ or CD8+ T cells sorted from blood, taken in a trial of the OX40 agonist ivuxolimab. The receptors were gathered from an adult with an advanced solid tumor such as melanoma, head and neck, liver or kidney cancer. Each CDR3 is given with its conserved first and last residue. The D gene is left open where the match is weak. The size of a clone is reported for some rows only, either as once, few or many, or as a class for expanded clones.

j_gene | abundance | v_gene | len | d_gene | CDR3nt | CDR3aa
TRBJ2-2 | . | TRBV6-5 | 14 | . | TGTGCCAGCAGTTACTCGAGGTGGACCGGGGAGCTGTTTTTT | CASSYSRWTGELFF
TRBJ2-1 | once | TRBV11-3 | 14 | TRBD2 | TGTGCCAGCAGCCGGGGACTAATCTACAATGAGCAGTTCTTC | CASSRGLIYNEQFF
TRBJ1-5 | . | TRBV30 | 13 | . | TGTGCCTGGAGTGTCCAAGACAATCAGCCCCAGCATTTT | CAWSVQDNQPQHF
TRBJ2-1 | . | TRBV5-4 | 14 | . | TGTGCCAGCAGCGCCCGGGGGCCCTTAGATGAGCAGTTCTTC | CASSARGPLDEQFF
TRBJ2-7 | . | TRBV11-2 | 16 | TRBD2 | TGTGCCAGCAGCTTATTTTCGGGGGGGAGCTCCTACGAGCAGTACTTC | CASSLFSGGSSYEQYF
TRBJ1-2 | once | TRBV30 | 15 | . | TGTGCCTGGAGGATAAAACAGGGAGCCGACTATGGCTACACCTTC | CAWRIKQGADYGYTF
TRBJ2-5 | . | TRBV7-9 | 14 | . | TGTGCCAGCAGCTTGCGACAGACCCAAGAGACCCAGTACTTC | CASSLRQTQETQYF
TRBJ1-2 | few | TRBV19 | 14 | TRBD1 | TGTGCCAGTACCTCGGGACAGGCGAACTATGGCTACACCTTC | CASTSGQANYGYTF
TRBJ2-2 | . | TRBV5-1 | 14 | TRBD2 | TGCGCCAGCCGTGGACTAGCAGGCACCGGGGAGCTGTTTTTT | CASRGLAGTGELFF
TRBJ2-3 | . | TRBV15 | 12 | . | TGTGCCACCAGCAGAGATTACGATACGCAGTATTTT | CATSRDYDTQYF
TRBJ1-6 | . | TRBV5-4 | 13 | . | TGTGCCAGCAGCTTTGATGCAGGCCGCTCCCTCCACTTT | CASSFDAGRSLHF
TRBJ1-1 | . | TRBV18 | 15 | . | TGTGCCAGCTCACCTAGTTGGGGGGCGGACACTGAAGCTTTCTTT | CASSPSWGADTEAFF
TRBJ1-4 | . | TRBV4-1 | 14 | TRBD1 | TGCGCCAGCAGCCTAGGACAGGGTGGTGAAAAACTGTTTTTT | CASSLGQGGEKLFF
TRBJ1-4 | . | TRBV19 | 13 | . | TGTGCCAGTAGTATAAGTGTGAATGAAAAACTGTTTTTT | CASSISVNEKLFF
TRBJ2-1 | . | TRBV19 | 12 | . | TGTGCCAGTAGTGGTCCGAGCGGTTGGGAGTTCTTC | CASSGPSGWEFF
TRBJ1-6 | . | TRBV27 | 13 | . | TGTGCCAGCAGTCCCCGGCCAGATTCACCCCTCCACTTT | CASSPRPDSPLHF
TRBJ2-3 | . | TRBV5-1 | 13 | . | TGCGCCAGCAGCTTTTTGGGGGCAGATACGCAGTATTTT | CASSFLGADTQYF
TRBJ1-4 | . | TRBV7-2 | 15 | . | TGTGCCAGCAGGGACCCGGCATCCTATAATGAAAAACTGTTTTTT | CASRDPASYNEKLFF
TRBJ2-5 | . | TRBV5-6 | 14 | TRBD1 | TGTGCCAGCAGCCCGGCCGGGACAGTCGAGACCCAGTACTTC | CASSPAGTVETQYF
TRBJ1-5 | . | TRBV15 | 13 | . | TGTGCCACCAGCAGGGTAGAGGGACAGCCCCAGCATTTT | CATSRVEGQPQHF
TRBJ2-7 | . | TRBV7-9 | 15 | . | TGTGCCAGCAGCTTAGGGTCGGACCTCCGGGACGAGCAGTACTTC | CASSLGSDLRDEQYF
TRBJ1-1 | once | TRBV6-4 | 12 | . | TGTGCCAGCAGTGACGGAATTACTGAAGCTTTCTTT | CASSDGITEAFF
TRBJ1-2 | . | TRBV7-8 | 11 | . | TGTGCCAGCAGCTTAGGGCAGATCTACACCTTC | CASSLGQIYTF
TRBJ2-2 | . | TRBV2 | 12 | . | TGTGCCAGCGCGAACGGCGCCGGGGAGCTGTTTTTT | CASANGAGELFF
TRBJ2-2 | . | TRBV5-4 | 16 | TRBD1 | TGTGCCAGCAGCTTGGGGGACAGGGGAGTGGGCGGGGAGCTGTTTTTT | CASSLGDRGVGGELFF
TRBJ2-7 | . | TRBV21-1 | 14 | . | TGTGCCAGCAGGTGGCTACACGTGTTAGACGAGCAGTACTTC | CASRWLHVLDEQYF
TRBJ2-3 | . | TRBV18 | 14 | . | TGTGCCAGCTCAGGGACCGTTAGCACAGATACGCAGTATTTT | CASSGTVSTDTQYF
TRBJ2-6 | once | TRBV9 | 19 | TRBD1 | TGTGCCAGCAGCTTAAGTCCGGGACAGGAGTACTCTGGGGCCAACGTCCTGACTTTC | CASSLSPGQEYSGANVLTF
TRBJ2-6 | . | TRBV4-1 | 17 | TRBD2 | TGCGCCAGCAGCCCTAGCGGGGCCTTCTCTGGGGCCAACGTCCTGACTTTC | CASSPSGAFSGANVLTF
TRBJ1-1 | . | TRBV18 | 15 | TRBD1 | TGTGCCAGCTCACCCCCGACAGGGCAGAACACTGAAGCTTTCTTT | CASSPPTGQNTEAFF
TRBJ2-6 | once | TRBV6-4 | 15 | . | TGTGCCAGCAGTGAGGCGCACTCTGGGGCCAACGTCCTGACTTTC | CASSEAHSGANVLTF
TRBJ2-3 | . | TRBV14 | 16 | TRBD2 | TGTGCCAGCAGCCGCCTGACTAGCAGAAGCACAGATACGCAGTATTTT | CASSRLTSRSTDTQYF
TRBJ2-1 | . | TRBV15 | 15 | . | TGTGCCACCAGCAGAGTCCAGGGGCGTACCAATGAGCAGTTCTTC | CATSRVQGRTNEQFF
TRBJ1-2 | . | TRBV6-1 | 12 | . | TGTGCCAGCAGGGTCAATCCCTATGGCTACACCTTC | CASRVNPYGYTF
TRBJ2-5 | . | TRBV7-3 | 14 | . | TGTGCCAGCAGCCCCATCCCCGATTGGGGGACCCAGTACTTC | CASSPIPDWGTQYF
TRBJ2-5 | . | TRBV5-1 | 14 | . | TGCGCCAGCAGCTTGGCCGTTGGGGTCGAGACCCAGTACTTC | CASSLAVGVETQYF
TRBJ2-3 | . | TRBV4-2 | 16 | TRBD1 | TGTGCCAGCGAAAAGGGGGCAGGGAGTCGGGCAGATACGCAGTATTTT | CASEKGAGSRADTQYF
TRBJ2-1 | . | TRBV4-1 | 16 | . | TGCGCCAGCAGCCAAGATGGATCTCGCTCCTACAATGAGCAGTTCTTC | CASSQDGSRSYNEQFF
TRBJ2-3 | . | TRBV2 | 12 | . | TGTGCCAGCAGAAAGGTCGCAGATACGCAGTATTTT | CASRKVADTQYF
TRBJ2-2 | . | TRBV6-1 | 17 | TRBD2 | TGTGCCAGCAGTGACGGGGGACTAGCGGGCCTCACCGGGGAGCTGTTTTTT | CASSDGGLAGLTGELFF
TRBJ2-1 | . | TRBV19 | 14 | TRBD2 | TGTGCCAGTAGAATAGCGGGAGGGGGTAATGAGCAGTTCTTC | CASRIAGGGNEQFF
TRBJ2-1 | . | TRBV20-1 | 11 | . | TGCAGTGCTCCATCACTCAGTGAGCAGTTCTTC | CSAPSLSEQFF
TRBJ1-2 | . | TRBV27 | 13 | . | TGTGCCAGCCGCACCGGGGGTGACTATGGCTACACCTTC | CASRTGGDYGYTF
TRBJ2-5 | . | TRBV5-4 | 18 | TRBD2 | TGTGCCAGCAGTTTTTCGGGACTAGCGGAACTCCCCCTTAAGGCCCAGTACTTC | CASSFSGLAELPLKAQYF
TRBJ2-1 | . | TRBV7-8 | 16 | . | TGTGCCAGCAGCTTAGCCCCCCGGCCGGGTTACAATGAGCAGTTCTTC | CASSLAPRPGYNEQFF
TRBJ2-1 | . | TRBV6-1 | 13 | . | TGTGCCAGCGGAACCTCCCGGGCCCAGGAGCAGTTCTTC | CASGTSRAQEQFF
TRBJ2-2 | once | TRBV9 | 15 | . | TGTGCCAGCAGCACACGGTGGGGGGTTACCGGGGAGCTGTTTTTT | CASSTRWGVTGELFF
TRBJ2-2 | once | TRBV9 | 18 | TRBD2 | TGTGCCAGCAGCGTAGCTATAATTAGCGGGAGGCCGGCCGGGGAGCTGTTTTTT | CASSVAIISGRPAGELFF
TRBJ1-1 | . | TRBV27 | 15 | . | TGTGCCAGCAGGGCCCTTTTGGGGAACGGTGCTGAAGCTTTCTTT | CASRALLGNGAEAFF
TRBJ1-1 | . | TRBV19 | 15 | . | TGTGCCAGTAGTCCGTCGGAAGGGGTTATCGCTGAAGCTTTCTTT | CASSPSEGVIAEAFF
TRBJ2-1 | . | TRBV18 | 14 | TRBD2 | TGTGCCAGCTCATCAACCGGGAGGGCCTACGAGCAGTTCTTC | CASSSTGRAYEQFF
TRBJ2-7 | . | TRBV9 | 14 | TRBD1 | TGTGCCAGCAGCGTTGGGACAGCCCTGGGCGAGCAGTACTTC | CASSVGTALGEQYF
TRBJ2-5 | . | TRBV29-1 | 11 | . | TGCAGCGTTGTGGGCTCGGAGACCCAGTACTTC | CSVVGSETQYF
TRBJ1-1 | . | TRBV30 | 11 | . | TGTGCCTGGATCCAGGCCGGGGAAGCTTTCTTT | CAWIQAGEAFF
TRBJ1-2 | . | TRBV7-6 | 14 | . | TGTGCCAGCAGCTTAAGCTCAGGGGCGTCTGGCTACACCTTC | CASSLSSGASGYTF
TRBJ1-5 | . | TRBV6-1 | 14 | . | TGTGCCAGCAGTCCAGTCCTAGCCTATCAGCCCCAGCATTTT | CASSPVLAYQPQHF
TRBJ1-1 | . | TRBV9 | 16 | . | TGTGCCAGCAGCGCCACCGGACAGCAGATGAACACTGAAGCTTTCTTT | CASSATGQQMNTEAFF
TRBJ1-1 | . | TRBV19 | 15 | . | TGTGCCAGTAAGAGGGAGACCATGGGAGATACTGAAGCTTTCTTT | CASKRETMGDTEAFF
TRBJ1-3 | . | TRBV18 | 15 | . | TGTGCCAGCTCACGCAACGACATCTCTGGAAACACCATATATTTT | CASSRNDISGNTIYF
TRBJ1-2 | once | TRBV30 | 12 | . | TGTGCCTGGACGCGAGGGATGTATGGCTACACCTTC | CAWTRGMYGYTF